These 17 T cell receptor beta chains share one sample of origin, sequenced in a study of cytomegalovirus exposure and HLA in healthy donors. Assay: immunoSEQ multiplex PCR; the TCRdb copy retains only in-frame clones and omits some. The table records about 130,000 clones, roughly 91% of them present only once. The material sequenced was PBMCs. Source of these receptors: a man aged 25 to 40 in good health and CMV-seronegative.

The J gene is TRBJ1-1, the V gene TRBV2; D perhaps matches TRBD1 (6 bases). Germline CDR1 reads SNHLY; CDR2 reads FYNNEI. V was clipped by 1 base and J by 1 base, with 10 bases between them. The length of the CDR3 is 15 residues. The CDR3 DNA reads TGTGCCAGCAGTGAAGTACAGGGACCGAACACTGAAGCTTTCTTT. This encodes CASSEVQGPNTEAFF.

This clone showed up just a few times. The chain links TRBV6-1 to TRBJ1-5; TRBD1 matches 8 bases. From germline, CDR1 is MNHNS and CDR2 SASEGT. Trimming took 1 base from V and 6 from J; bases not matched to a gene: 5. The CDR3 loop spans 15 amino acids. CDR3 loop: CASSEGRGHGQPQHF. The CDR3 nucleotides are TGTGCCAGCAGTGAAGGCAGGGGGCATGGTCAGCCCCAGCATTTT.

V is TRBV6-1 and J is TRBJ2-1; no definite D call. V gave up 2 bases and J gave up 9 bases, with 17 bases separating them. CDR3 length: 15 residues. In germline, CDR1 is MNHNS, CDR2 SASEGT. The CDR3: CASSEYGRLLSEQFF. CDR3 coding DNA: TGTGCCAGCAGTGAATATGGCAGGTTGCTCTCTGAGCAGTTCTTC.

The rearrangement links TRBV7-2 to TRBJ2-7; TRBD1 is a possible D gene (6 bases). V lost 5 bases, J lost 2 bases, and 13 bases lay in between. CDR3 size: 14 residues. Germline CDR1 reads SGHTA; CDR2 reads FQGNSA. The CDR3 reads CASSVRDNAYEQYF. The CDR3 nucleotides are TGTGCCAGCAGCGTCCGGGACAATGCCTACGAGCAGTACTTC.

The chain employs TRBV10-2 and TRBJ1-2, with 7 bases identical to TRBD1. The germline V gene has CDR1 WSHSY and CDR2 SAAADI. Trimming took 6 bases from V and 2 from J; bases not matched to a gene: 0. The CDR3 consists of 12 residues. The CDR3 nucleotides read TGCGCCAGCAGGGGACAGAACTATGGCTACACCTTC. Translating it yields CASRGQNYGYTF.

The rearrangement uses TRBV14 and TRBJ2-3, with D uncertain. Looked up from germline, CDR1 is SGHDN and CDR2 is FVKESK. The CDR3 covers 13 residues. Trimming stripped 1 base from V and 4 bases from J, with 6 bases between. The CDR3 region is CASSQVGPDTQYF. The CDR3 nucleotides are TGTGCCAGCAGCCAAGTTGGGCCAGATACGCAGTATTTT. The entire variable domain, with the rest obtained from reference TRBV14 and TRBJ2-3, is as follows: EAGVTQFPSHSVIEKGQTVTLRCDPISGHDNLYWYRRVMGKEIKFLLHFVKESKQDESGMPNNRFLAERTGGTYSTLKVQPAELEDSGVYFCASSQVGPDTQYFGPGTRLTVL.

This chain uses TRBV10-3 with TRBJ2-2, with D possibly TRBD2 on 5 matching bases. V was trimmed by 10 bases and J by 5 bases, leaving 23 bases between them. Germline values: CDR1 ENHRY, CDR2 SYGVKD. The CDR3 totals 16 residues. The chain's CDR3 is CATEGPGTRGTGELFF. DNA of the CDR3: TGTGCCACCGAGGGCCCGGGCACACGGGGAACCGGGGAGCTGTTTTTT.

This chain uses TRBV5-1 with TRBJ1-3; TRBD1 might be the D (5 bases). The ends were cut back, 4 bases at V and 5 bases at J, with 10 bases in the middle. The CDR3 has 13 amino acids. Germline CDR1 reads SGHRS; CDR2 reads YFSETQ. The CDR3 here is CASSTGERNTIYF. CDR3 nucleotides: TGCGCCAGCAGCACGGGGGAGAGAAACACCATATATTTT.

The V call is TRBV18, the J call TRBJ2-2; a weak D match, TRBD1 (6 bases). The V end lost 4 bases, the J end lost 2 bases, and 11 bases lay between the germline ends. Germline V CDR1 and CDR2: KGHSH, LQKENI. The CDR3 extends over 15 amino acids. The CDR3 sequence: CASSQRTVNTGELFF. The CDR3 bases are TGTGCCAGCTCACAAAGGACAGTTAACACCGGGGAGCTGTTTTTT.

The chain couples TRBV7-2 to TRBJ2-6; a weak D match, TRBD1 (6 bases). There are 18 residues in the CDR3. Per the germline V gene, CDR1 is SGHTA and CDR2 is FQGNSA. The germline V and J ends were trimmed by 5 bases and 0 bases, with 17 bases remaining between them. The DNA for the CDR3 is TGTGCCAGCAGCCCCAGGGGCGGTATGAGCTCTGGGGCCAACGTCCTGACTTTC. Amino acid sequence: CASSPRGGMSSGANVLTF.

The chain is built from TRBV7-2 and TRBJ2-1; 11 positions agree with TRBD2. The CDR3 covers 17 residues. V was pared by 2 bases and J by 4 bases, with 7 bases of the junction left unmatched. The germline CDR1 and CDR2 sequences are SGHTA and FQGNSA. This CDR3 reads CASSLSGTSGGYNEQFF. CDR3 DNA sequence: TGTGCCAGCAGCTTATCCGGGACTAGCGGAGGTTACAATGAGCAGTTCTTC.

This clone was seen only once. The V call is TRBV6-5, the J call TRBJ2-1, with D perhaps TRBD1 (6 bases). Germline assignment: CDR1 MNHEY and CDR2 SVGAGI. Between the trimmed V and J ends, which lost 5 bases and 5 bases, there was a span of 13 bases. The CDR3 consists of 14 residues. Here the CDR3 DNA reads TGTGCCAGCAGTACAGGGTTTGGCCACAATGAGCAGTTCTTC. Its translation: CASSTGFGHNEQFF.

The CDR3 reads CASSPGQGFNEQFF. The DNA for the CDR3 is TGCGCCAGCAGTCCGGGACAGGGGTTCAATGAGCAGTTCTTC. The chain recombines TRBV10-1 with TRBJ2-1, with 10 positions matching TRBD1. The germline V gene encodes CDR1 WNHNN and CDR2 SYGVQD (reference sequence). The CDR3 has 14 residues. The ends lost 5 bases at V and 6 bases at J; junction bases unmatched: 4.

The chain links TRBV7-9 to TRBJ2-5; D gene uncertain. Germline V gene lookup returns CDR1 SEHNR and CDR2 FQNEAQ (reference sequence). The V and J ends lost 3 bases and 1 base respectively, with 6 bases between them. The CDR3 consists of 13 residues. The CDR3 sequence: CASSLASQETQYF. In DNA, the CDR3 is TGTGCCAGCAGCTTGGCCAGCCAAGAGACCCAGTACTTC. Complete variable domain (other parts from reference TRBV7-9 and TRBJ2-5): DTGVSQNPRHKITKRGQNVTFRCDPISEHNRLYWYRQTLGQGPEFLTYFQNEAQLEKSRLLSDRFSAERPKGSFSTLEIQRTEQGDSAMYLCASSLASQETQYFGPGTRLLVL.

This chain connects TRBV27 to TRBJ2-1, with 9 bases identical to TRBD2. The CDR3 contains 16 residues. The junction had 11 bases not matched to a gene; V was cut back by 8 bases and J by 3 bases. Germline V CDR1 and CDR2: MNHEY, SMNVEV (reference sequence). The CDR3 region is CASSDRGGDNYNEQFF. For the CDR3, the DNA is TGTGCCAGCTCAGACCGCGGGGGGGACAACTACAATGAGCAGTTCTTC.

This chain joins TRBV10-3 and TRBJ2-7; 11 bases agree with TRBD1. The CDR3 runs 14 residues. After removal of 9 bases from V and 4 bases from J, the junction contained 8 bases not matched to a gene. Germline-derived CDR1 and CDR2 are ENHRY and SYGVKD. In nucleotides, the CDR3 is TGTGCCATACAGGCGGGACAGGGGGTGTACGAGCAGTACTTC. This sequence encodes CAIQAGQGVYEQYF.

This clone was recorded only once. The rearrangement joins TRBV7-6 to TRBJ2-5; TRBD2 might be the D (5 bases). This CDR3 has 15 amino acids. CDR1 and CDR2 from the germline V gene are SGHVS and FNYEAQ. V was trimmed by 1 base and J by 2 bases, leaving 11 bases between them. CDR3 sequence reads: CASSLGAGLQETQYF. The CDR3 nucleotides read TGTGCCAGCAGCTTAGGTGCAGGACTTCAAGAGACCCAGTACTTC. The entire variable domain, with the rest obtained from reference TRBV7-6 and TRBJ2-5, is as follows: GAGVSQSPRYKVTKRGQDVALRCDPISGHVSLYWYRQALGQGPEFLTYFNYEAQQDKSGLPNDRFSAERPEGSISTLTIQRTEQRDSAMYRCASSLGAGLQETQYFGPGTRLLVL.